A single sample gave rise to the 21 T cell receptor beta chains below, sequenced in a study of blood T cells in healthy people across ages. A second PCR, run for roughly 7 to 12 cycles, used a sample-barcoded 5' primer plus a J-beta primer mix. Using its own MiXCR run on the 5' RACE reads, TCRdb lists one record per CDR3 protein. This table has approximately 1,700,000 distinct CDR3 sequences, about 39% appearing once. The sequenced sample consisted of blood. Source of these receptors: a human donor in good health.

The rearrangement uses TRBV4-3 and TRBJ2-1; TRBD1 agrees at 9 bases. The CDR3 has 16 residues. Germline V lookup: CDR1 LGHNA, CDR2 YSLEER. The V and J ends lost 1 base and 3 bases, in that order; junction bases with no gene match: 4. CDR3 sequence (DNA): TGCGCCAGCAGCCAAGTAGAGGGACAGGGCTACAATGAGCAGTTCTTC. This gives the protein CASSQVEGQGYNEQFF.

The V and J genes are TRBV7-9 and TRBJ2-7, with D maybe TRBD1 (6 bases). CDR3 length: 16 residues. Germline CDR1 SEHNR, CDR2 FQNEAQ (reference sequence). Between the trimmed V and J ends, which lost 6 bases and 3 bases, there was a span of 21 bases. The CDR3 DNA reads TGTGCCAGCAGTATGATCACCCAGACAGGATACTACGAGCAGTACTTC. Residues: CASSMITQTGYYEQYF.

This chain uses TRBV29-1 with TRBJ1-5; D might be TRBD1 (5 bases). This CDR3 is built from 13 residues. With 3 bases removed from V and 5 bases from J, the gap between germline ends came to 11 bases. The V gene's germline CDR1 is SQVTM and CDR2 ANQGSEA. The CDR3 DNA follows: TGCAGCGTTGAGCAGGGCCCAGATCAGCCCCAGCATTTT. It specifies CSVEQGPDQPQHF.

The chain links TRBV11-2 to TRBJ2-4, with a weak D call TRBD1 (6 bases). The J call may be incorrect, as the DNA end agrees better with TRBJ2-7. The CDR3 has 14 residues. CDR1 and CDR2 from the germline V gene are SGHAT and FQNNGV. The CDR3 DNA follows: TGTGCCAGCAGCTTTGGCCGGACAGTACACGAGCAGTACTTC. Translation gives CASSFGRTVHEQYF.

As regards this clonotype: At one boundary the junction diverges from the germline segment, which might be a read error. The gene calls are TRBV28 and TRBJ2-3, with no clear D. This CDR3 is built from 12 residues. The germline gives CDR1 MDHEN, CDR2 SYDVKM. The CDR3 protein is CAGSLMPETQYF. For the CDR3, the DNA is TGTGCCGGCAGTTTAATGCCGGAGACGCAGTATTTT.

The gene calls are TRBV20-1 and TRBJ2-3; 11 nucleotides align to TRBD2. Germline V gene sequence: CDR1 DFQATT, CDR2 SNEGSKA (reference sequence). V shed 4 bases, J shed 2 bases, and the junction held 2 bases outside the gene matches. This CDR3 is built from 14 residues. CDR3 nucleotide sequence: TGCAGTGCTACTAGCGGGGGGTTCACAGATACGCAGTATTTT. Translating it yields CSATSGGFTDTQYF.

This chain links TRBV12-3 or TRBV12-4 with TRBJ1-2; D not certain. V was shortened by 3 bases and J by 7 bases, with 6 bases between the two germline ends. This CDR3 comprises 11 residues. CDR3 in amino acids: CASSFGSGYTF. CDR3 nucleotides: TGTGCCAGCAGTTTCGGCAGTGGCTACACCTTC.

This clonotype was counted only a few times. The chain links TRBV12-3 or TRBV12-4 to TRBJ2-1, with D possibly matching TRBD1 (6 bases). This CDR3 region has 13 residues. Trimming cost V 7 bases and J 4 bases, with 11 bases left between them. CDR3 residues: CASNRELYNEQFF. CDR3 bases: TGTGCCAGCAACAGGGAATTATACAATGAGCAGTTCTTC.

This clonotype has more than one count but fewer than ten. V and J are TRBV6-5 and TRBJ1-2; D possibly corresponds to TRBD1 (6 bases). The germline V gene encodes CDR1 MNHEY and CDR2 SVGAGI. This CDR3 comprises 12 residues. V was trimmed by 8 bases and J by 10 bases, leaving 17 bases between them. The CDR3 DNA follows: TGTGCCAGCGCCCTCAGGGGAATGGACTACACCTTC. This sequence encodes CASALRGMDYTF.

The chain joins TRBV20-1 to TRBJ2-1; TRBD1 aligns across 10 bases. The CDR3 extends over 18 amino acids. The V and J ends lost 4 bases and 4 bases, in that order; junction bases with no gene match: 16. The germline V gene encodes CDR1 DFQATT and CDR2 SNEGSKA (reference sequence). Here the CDR3 reads CSAITPGQGSPVYNEQFF. The CDR3 nucleotides are TGCAGTGCTATAACTCCGGGACAGGGGTCCCCCGTTTACAATGAGCAGTTCTTC.

The rearrangement uses TRBV4-3 and TRBJ1-1, with 11 bases fitting TRBD1. The V and J ends lost 4 bases and 3 bases, in that order; junction bases with no gene match: 10. Per the germline V gene, CDR1 is LGHNA and CDR2 is YSLEER. This CDR3 spans 17 amino acids. CDR3: CASSPGQGAPRDTEAFF. CDR3 DNA sequence: TGCGCCAGCAGCCCCGGACAGGGGGCGCCGCGGGACACTGAAGCTTTCTTT.

Many counts were recorded for this clonotype. The rearrangement joins TRBV7-3 to TRBJ2-3, with D perhaps being TRBD1 or TRBD2 (5 bases each). The CDR3 loop spans 14 amino acids. The ends were cut back, 5 bases at V and 0 bases at J, with 9 bases in the middle. Germline V lookup: CDR1 SGHTA, CDR2 FQGTGA. The CDR3 coding sequence is TGTGCCAGCAGCCCCGGGGACAGCACAGATACGCAGTATTTT. The encoded protein is CASSPGDSTDTQYF.

This sequence joins TRBV20-1 and TRBJ2-1; 10 bases are a match to TRBD1. The germline gives CDR1 DFQATT, CDR2 SNEGSKA (reference sequence). The CDR3 covers 14 residues. V lost 1 base and J lost 7; bases outside the gene matches: 4. The CDR3 region has the DNA TGCAGTGCTAGAGCGGACAGGGGGTGGAATGAGCAGTTCTTC. Its translation is CSARADRGWNEQFF.

This clonotype has a handful of counts. The rearrangement joins TRBV29-1 to TRBJ1-4, with D maybe TRBD1 (6 bases). Germline V gives CDR1 SQVTM, CDR2 ANQGSEA. V was trimmed by 3 bases and J by 2 bases, leaving 16 bases between them. The CDR3 runs 16 residues. The CDR3 sequence is CSVDLGPGATNEKLFF. As DNA, the CDR3 is TGCAGCGTTGACCTTGGGCCGGGGGCTACTAATGAAAAACTGTTTTTT.

This clonotype was detected many times. V usage is TRBV20-1 and J usage is TRBJ2-3; D is uncertain. Germline-derived CDR1 and CDR2 are DFQATT and SNEGSKA (reference sequence). The CDR3 is 12 amino acids. The germline V and J ends were trimmed by 6 bases and 0 bases, with 7 bases remaining between them. This CDR3 is CSATPSTDTQYF. CDR3 DNA: TGCAGTGCCACTCCTAGCACAGATACGCAGTATTTT.

V gene TRBV7-3 combines with J gene TRBJ2-5, with 10 bases identical to TRBD1. From germline, CDR1 is SGHTA and CDR2 FQGTGA. V gave up 5 bases and J gave up 7 bases; unmatched junction bases: 13. The CDR3 extends over 16 amino acids. The CDR3 sequence: CASSATGTGENATQYF. The CDR3, as DNA: TGTGCCAGCAGCGCTACCGGGACAGGGGAAAATGCGACCCAGTACTTC.

This clonotype was detected a few times. The chain joins TRBV4-2 to TRBJ1-5; D remains ambiguous. V was pared by 0 bases and J by 4 bases, with 10 bases between. The length of the CDR3 is 15 residues. CDR1 and CDR2 (germline): LGHNA, YNFKEQ. The CDR3 DNA follows: TGTGCCAGCAGCCAAGAAGGTACGCGAAATCAGCCCCAGCATTTT. Its protein product is CASSQEGTRNQPQHF.

This clonotype was recorded once. V usage is TRBV4-2 and J usage is TRBJ2-7, with TRBD1 matching over 8 bases. The J call may be incorrect, as the DNA end agrees better with TRBJ2-5. Germline CDR1 reads LGHNA; CDR2 reads YNFKEQ. The CDR3 covers 16 residues. In DNA form, the CDR3 reads TGTGCCAGCAGCCAAGGTCTGGGACAGGAGGAAGAGACCCAGTACTTC. Its translation is CASSQGLGQEEETQYF.

The chain carries TRBV11-2 and TRBJ2-4; maybe TRBD1 (6 bases). Between the trimmed V and J ends, which lost 2 bases and 6 bases, there was a span of 14 bases. Germline CDR1 SGHAT, CDR2 FQNNGV. The CDR3 length is 15 residues. Here the CDR3 reads CASSLLTGKGNIQYF. For the CDR3, the DNA is TGTGCCAGCAGCTTACTAACAGGGAAAGGAAACATTCAGTACTTC.

J is TRBJ2-3 and V is TRBV20-1; possible D gene TRBD2, 6 bases. Germline V gene sequence: CDR1 DFQATT, CDR2 SNEGSKA (reference sequence). Trimming removed 5 bases from V and 5 bases from J, with 17 bases in between. The CDR3 loop spans 14 amino acids. CDR3 sequence reads: CSAGGPAGVDTQYF. Written as DNA, the CDR3 is TGCAGTGCTGGAGGGCCCGCCGGGGTAGATACGCAGTATTTT.

V gene TRBV9 combines with J gene TRBJ2-6, with D perhaps TRBD1 (5 bases). CDR1 and CDR2 from the germline V gene are SGDLS and YYNGEE. The CDR3 spans 15 residues. V gave up 3 bases and J gave up 2 bases, with 9 bases separating them. CDR3 DNA: TGTGCCAGCAGCGGAGTAGGGGCTGGGGCCAACGTCCTGACTTTC. Translation: CASSGVGAGANVLTF. Looking up the rest from reference TRBV9 and TRBJ2-6 gives the full variable domain: DSGVTQTPKHLITATGQRVTLRCSPRSGDLSVYWYQQSLDQGLQFLIQYYNGEERAKGNILERFSAQQFPDLHSELNLSSLELGDSALYFCASSGVGAGANVLTFGAGSRLTVL.